Listed below are T cell receptor beta chains from one sample, sequenced in a study of human T cells and chemical hapten exposure. MiXCR was run by TCRdb on the RACE reads, yielding one entry per CDR3 protein. The sample has 95,000 to 150,000 distinct CDR3 sequences, roughly 15% seen once; the top ten hold about 0.9%. The starting material was whole blood, obtained in connection with sensitization to the hapten diphenylcyclopropenone (DPC). These receptors were taken from a man between 18 and 35 years old with alopecia areata. Some clones in this sample may be carry-over from other donors' samples. Each CDR3 is given with its conserved first and last residue. The order of the fields is V gene, CDR3 protein.

>TRBV20-1
CSARRQGGGVNTEAFF
>TRBV11-2
CASSLGHYNEQFF
>TRBV25-1
CASSPENTEAFF
>TRBV19
CASQATGNEKLFF
>TRBV12-3/TRBV12-4
CASSLGQKDSPLHF
>TRBV9
CASSVSGFLDTQYF
>TRBV4-3
CASSQERQIYGYTF
>TRBV28
CASSAYATGVEQYF
>TRBV6-1
CASSGPFGREAFF
>TRBV27
CASSPRGGDQPQHF
>TRBV27
CASSFEGLLAKNIQYF
>TRBV12-5
CASGLVNEQFF
>TRBV4-1
CASSQEVQTEAFF
>TRBV4-1
CASSQQNYGYTF
>TRBV5-1
CASSPGRSPLHF
>TRBV29-1
CSVGPGSHSNQPQHF
>TRBV28
CASSVGTRLTIYEQYF
>TRBV7-2
CATARAVADTQYF
>TRBV4-1
CASSEYRGRREKLFF
>TRBV6-2/TRBV6-3
CASSYSRGGNQPQHF
>TRBV24-1
CATSDFDRGLLETQYF
>TRBV4-1
CASSPPIRGKDTEAFF
>TRBV25-1
CASSEAGLTSTDTQYF
>TRBV11-1
CASKGQTTNTGELFF
>TRBV29-1
CSVEGPDTNEQFF
>TRBV4-2
CASSQEERGRDTQYF
>TRBV29-1
CSVSTGDYGYTF
>TRBV7-9
CASSSLSEGQDSYEQYF
>TRBV7-2
CASSSRWGNEQFF
>TRBV7-2
CASSLTGWDGYTF
>TRBV6-6
CASSYSGGVQETQYF
>TRBV24-1
CATSASGENYGYTF
>TRBV6-2/TRBV6-3
CASSPGQITDTQYF
>TRBV12-3/TRBV12-4
CATADTEAFF
>TRBV7-9
CASSLSSEDIQYF
>TRBV12-5
CASGLDRDRGQGGTEAFF
>TRBV6-5
CASSYADSGPEQFF
>TRBV27
CASSSIRDGAEKLFF
>TRBV2
CASSGQGTDTQYF
>TRBV15
CATSREDRYGYTF
>TRBV5-6
CASSLRSYTADTQYF
>TRBV5-1
CASSIWQGASNTEAFF
>TRBV6-1
CASSEGDGDTEAFF
>TRBV29-1
CSGTLWGSSTDTQYF
>TRBV4-3
CASSQDFRGDYEQYF
>TRBV28
CASSLQGSNYGYTF
>TRBV6-5
CASSRRSEIPDEQFF
>TRBV7-9
CASSRLQETQYF
>TRBV27
CASRMNTEAFF
>TRBV5-5
CASSSTGMGTEAFF
>TRBV5-1
CASSLPGYSYEQYF
>TRBV5-1
CASSFTAGGSVGAEQYF
>TRBV11-2
CASTLDRGRGSEKLFF
>TRBV2
CASKPSPDEQYF
>TRBV24-1
CATSDLGRTGDSPLHF
>TRBV4-3
CASSQEVQGVYGYTF
>TRBV3-1
CASSWTGGEEKLFF
>TRBV7-8
CASSLRHEQFF
>TRBV5-1
CASSPTGEYQPQHF